Below, 21 T cell receptor beta chains from the same sample are listed, as sequenced in a study of cytomegalovirus exposure and HLA in healthy donors. Use of 60 Vbeta and 13 Jbeta primers characterized the PCR. Assay used: immunoSEQ multiplex PCR; TCRdb lists only in-frame clones, some missing. The table includes about 170,000 clones, approximately 81% detected once. Specimen: PBMCs. These receptors originate from a boy aged 2 to 9 in good health and CMV-seronegative.

The chain recombines TRBV2 with TRBJ2-2; TRBD2 agrees at 9 bases. The CDR3 length is 16 residues. CDR1 is SNHLY, CDR2 FYNNEI, per germline. The V gene end was trimmed by 5 bases and the J gene end by 7 bases; junction bases not matched to a gene: 11. CDR3 region: CASSLRSAGGIGELFF. The CDR3 DNA is TGTGCCAGCAGTCTCCGTTCAGCGGGAGGAATCGGGGAGCTGTTTTTT.

The chain recombines TRBV19 with TRBJ1-2; D is undetermined. V was clipped by 6 bases and J by 2 bases, with 13 bases between them. This CDR3 is built from 14 residues. Per the germline V gene, CDR1 is LNHDA and CDR2 is SQIVND (reference sequence). Here the CDR3 reads CASRPTGLNYGYTF. The CDR3 DNA reads as TGTGCCAGTAGACCTACGGGGTTGAACTATGGCTACACCTTC. Complete variable domain (other parts from reference TRBV19 and TRBJ1-2): DGGITQSPKYLFRKEGQNVTLSCEQNLNHDAMYWYRQDPGQGLRLIYYSQIVNDFQKGDIAEGYSVSREKKESFPLTVTSAQKNPTAFYLCASRPTGLNYGYTFGSGTRLTVV.

This chain joins TRBV29-1 and TRBJ2-1; TRBD1 might be the D (6 bases). Looked up from germline, CDR1 is SQVTM and CDR2 is ANQGSEA. V dropped 6 bases and J dropped 4 bases, with 16 bases sitting between them. CDR3 length: 14 amino acids. The CDR3 nucleotides are TGCAGCGTCCTAACCGGGACACCTTACAATGAGCAGTTCTTC. Its translation: CSVLTGTPYNEQFF.

The chain has TRBV12-5 and TRBJ2-2, with 9 bases fitting TRBD2. Germline lookup yields CDR1 LGHNT and CDR2 FRNRAP. Trimming cost V 4 bases and J 4 bases; bases outside gene matches: 1. The CDR3 is made up of 14 amino acids. The DNA of the CDR3 is TGTGCTAGTGGTTGGGGACTAGCCACCGGGGAGCTGTTTTTT. Translation gives CASGWGLATGELFF.

This clone was detected only a few times. This rearrangement joins TRBV19 to TRBJ1-5, with D maybe TRBD1 (5 bases). Germline V lookup: CDR1 LNHDA, CDR2 SQIVND (reference sequence). V lost 6 bases, J lost 0 bases, and 15 bases lay in between. The CDR3 contains 16 residues. The CDR3 region has the DNA TGTGCCAGTAGGTCAGACAGAGATTTTAGCAATCAGCCCCAGCATTTT. Translating gives CASRSDRDFSNQPQHF.

The CDR3 sequence is CASSKRTGMNTEAFF. CDR3 coding DNA: TGTGCCAGCAGTAAACGGACAGGCATGAACACTGAAGCTTTCTTT. The chain links TRBV2 to TRBJ1-1; 7 positions match TRBD1. The CDR3 contains 15 residues. V lost 5 bases, J lost 0 bases, and 6 bases stayed unmatched. CDR1 is SNHLY and CDR2 is FYNNEI in the germline V gene. Complete variable domain (other parts from reference TRBV2 and TRBJ1-1): EPEVTQTPSHQVTQMGQEVILRCVPISNHLYFYWYRQILGQKVEFLVSFYNNEISEKSEIFDDQFSVERPDGSNFTLKIRSTKLEDSAMYFCASSKRTGMNTEAFFGQGTRLTVV.

The chain has TRBV2 and TRBJ2-1; TRBD2 agrees at 13 bases. The CDR3 extends over 18 amino acids. Germline lookup yields CDR1 SNHLY and CDR2 FYNNEI. V shed 8 bases and J 7 bases; nucleotides not matched to a gene: 17. CDR3: CASCSPGGLAGVGNEQFF. CDR3 bases: TGTGCCAGCTGCAGTCCCGGCGGACTAGCGGGAGTTGGGAATGAGCAGTTCTTC. The full variable domain, its missing parts supplied by reference TRBV2 and TRBJ2-1, is EPEVTQTPSHQVTQMGQEVILRCVPISNHLYFYWYRQILGQKVEFLVSFYNNEISEKSEIFDDQFSVERPDGSNFTLKIRSTKLEDSAMYFCASCSPGGLAGVGNEQFFGPGTRLTVL.

J is TRBJ1-2 and V is TRBV18, with 9 bases aligning to TRBD1. Unmatched junction bases numbered 5, after V lost 2 bases and J lost 4 bases. This CDR3 has 15 residues. Germline values: CDR1 KGHSH, CDR2 LQKENI. The CDR3 DNA sequence: TGTGCCAGCTCACCATACCGGGACAGGGCCTATGGCTACACCTTC. This translates into CASSPYRDRAYGYTF.

The chain carries TRBV2 and TRBJ2-1; TRBD2 agrees at 9 bases. Germline V lookup: CDR1 SNHLY, CDR2 FYNNEI. The CDR3 is 18 amino acids. V lost 7 bases and J lost 4; bases outside the gene matches: 17. CDR3 nucleotides: TGTGCCAGCATCCGTCGGAGCGGGAGGCGTGGTGGGTACAATGAGCAGTTCTTC. Protein: CASIRRSGRRGGYNEQFF.

CDR3 nucleotide sequence: TGTGCCTTCTACAGGGGCGGAACCGGGGAGCTGTTTTTT. Protein sequence: CAFYRGGTGELFF. V and J are TRBV30 and TRBJ2-2, with 7 bases that match TRBD1. CDR3 length: 13 amino acids. V was pared by 7 bases and J by 5 bases, with 7 bases of the junction left unmatched. The germline V gene has CDR1 GTSNPN and CDR2 SVGIG (reference sequence).

The V and J genes are TRBV27 and TRBJ2-6; 9 bases align to TRBD1. The CDR3 consists of 18 residues. V dropped 0 bases and J dropped 2; count of bases not matched to a gene: 5. Germline assignment: CDR1 MNHEY and CDR2 SMNVEV (reference sequence). The CDR3 region is CASSLSGQGVAGANVLTF. In DNA, the CDR3 is TGTGCCAGCAGTTTATCGGGACAGGGAGTAGCTGGGGCCAACGTCCTGACTTTC.

The V and J genes are TRBV20-1 and TRBJ1-2; unclear D gene. CDR1 is DFQATT, CDR2 SNEGSKA, per germline (reference sequence). Trimming left V 5 bases short and J 4 bases short, with 2 bases between. This CDR3 is 9 amino acids long. The CDR3 coding sequence is TGCAGTGCTCTCTATGGCTACACCTTC. Protein product: CSALYGYTF.

V is TRBV9 and J is TRBJ1-1; 8 nucleotides line up with TRBD1. The CDR3 consists of 15 residues. The ends lost 0 bases at V and 4 bases at J; junction bases unmatched: 5. The V gene's germline CDR1 is SGDLS and CDR2 YYNGEE. CDR3: CASSVGRGQSTEAFF. The CDR3 DNA is TGTGCCAGCAGCGTAGGCAGGGGGCAAAGCACTGAAGCTTTCTTT.

The V gene is TRBV5-1, the J gene TRBJ1-2; tentative D call: TRBD1 (5 bases). The V and J ends lost 1 base and 5 bases respectively, with 9 bases between them. The CDR3 totals 13 residues. The germline V gene encodes CDR1 SGHRS and CDR2 YFSETQ. CDR3 in amino acids: CASSLLGQYGYTF. As DNA, the CDR3 is TGCGCCAGCAGCTTGTTGGGGCAGTATGGCTACACCTTC.

The V gene is TRBV6-6, the J gene TRBJ2-7; unclear D gene. Looked up from germline, CDR1 is MNHNY and CDR2 is SVGAGI (reference sequence). The ends were cut back, 5 bases at V and 7 bases at J, with 12 bases in the middle. CDR3 length equals 12 residues. CDR3 in DNA: TGTGCCAGCAGTCAGGCCCCGCCAGAGCAGTACTTC. It is translated as CASSQAPPEQYF.

This clone was recorded once. The CDR3 loop is CASSLLSSNYGYTF. The CDR3, as DNA: TGTGCCAGCAGTCTCCTTTCGTCTAACTATGGCTACACCTTC. V and J are TRBV6-5 and TRBJ1-2; D gene ambiguous. The germline CDR1 and CDR2 sequences are MNHEY and SVGAGI. Trimming cost V 5 bases and J 0 bases, with 10 bases left between them. The CDR3 is made up of 14 amino acids.

This clone has just a few counts. The rearrangement links TRBV6-1 to TRBJ1-2; D possibly corresponds to TRBD1 (6 bases). This CDR3 is 12 amino acids long. V was shortened by 6 bases and J by 8 bases, with 13 bases between the two germline ends. The germline V gene has CDR1 MNHNS and CDR2 SASEGT. The CDR3 protein is CASSKTGGGYTF. The CDR3 DNA reads as TGTGCCAGCAGCAAGACAGGCGGAGGCTACACCTTC.

The gene calls are TRBV6-5 and TRBJ1-5, with D possibly TRBD1 on 5 matching bases. V was cut by 5 bases and J by 5 bases, with 16 bases left in between. Germline V lookup: CDR1 MNHEY, CDR2 SVGAGI. This CDR3 spans 15 amino acids. The CDR3 DNA sequence: TGTGCCAGCAGTCGGGGGAGGCGCGGGGATCAGCCCCAGCATTTT. Encoded protein: CASSRGRRGDQPQHF.

The chain uses TRBV5-1 and TRBJ2-3, with a possible D match to TRBD2 (5 bases). CDR1 is SGHRS, CDR2 YFSETQ, per germline. The CDR3 has 14 residues. V was trimmed by 4 bases and J by 0 bases, leaving 9 bases between them. Here the CDR3 reads CASSLWTSTDTQYF. CDR3 nucleotides: TGCGCCAGCAGCCTATGGACTAGCACAGATACGCAGTATTTT.

A few counts support this clone. The chain combines TRBV7-9 with TRBJ2-7; D is possibly TRBD2 (5 bases). Germline CDR1 is SEHNR and CDR2 is FQNEAQ (reference sequence). The CDR3 is made up of 14 amino acids. Trimming took off 5 bases at V and 2 bases at J, with 13 bases between the two ends. CDR3 region: CASSPWAGTYEQYF. CDR3 bases: TGTGCCAGCAGCCCCTGGGCGGGTACCTACGAGCAGTACTTC.

The J gene is TRBJ2-1, the V gene TRBV15, with 12 bases identical to TRBD2. The CDR3 is 17 amino acids. Germline-derived CDR1 and CDR2 are LNHNV and YYDKDF (reference sequence). The trim removed 1 base at V and 1 base at J, leaving 2 bases unmatched. The CDR3 reads CATSRAGLAGSYNEQFF. In DNA form, the CDR3 reads TGTGCCACCAGCAGAGCCGGACTAGCGGGATCCTACAATGAGCAGTTCTTC. Together with reference TRBV15 and TRBJ2-1, the CDR3 gives the full variable domain: DAMVIQNPRYQVTQFGKPVTLSCSQTLNHNVMYWYQQKSSQAPKLLFHYYDKDFNNEADTPDNFQSRRPNTSFCFLDIRSPGLGDTAMYLCATSRAGLAGSYNEQFFGPGTRLTVL.